Sequencing of this TCR beta chain was carried out in a study of early T cells in non-severe SARS-CoV-2 infection. Study-level information: Sequencing was performed on bulk RNA from unsorted whole blood, leaving chains unpaired.

Unique molecular identifiers tagged individual cDNA molecules. TCRdb processed the 5' RACE reads anew with MiXCR; each CDR3 protein has one entry. The data contain about 69,000 distinct CDR3 sequences, about 9% of them singletons. Germline loops: CDR1 ENHRY, CDR2 SYGVKD. V lost 3 bases and J 6 bases, leaving 7 bases between the germline ends. The CDR3 sequence is 12 residues long. General study results and limits: The VDJdb matching leaned toward anti-spike CD8 responses and overlooked private and CD4 specificities.

This clonotype was seen ten or more times. Its antigen is still unknown. The V gene is TRBV10-3, the J gene TRBJ2-3; a possible D gene is TRBD1 (5 bases). Sequencing input: whole blood. The clonotype comes from an adult who was a healthcare worker with PCR-confirmed SARS-CoV-2 infection or an uninfected control (not recorded which). CDR3 coding DNA: TGTGCCATCAGTGAAGGGGATGATACGCAGTATTTT. Protein: CAISEGDDTQYF.